A single sample is the source of the 11 T cell receptor beta chains below, sequenced in a study of shared clonotypes between healthy human individuals. The repertoire was sequenced with immunoSEQ multiplex PCR; TCRdb's copy has only in-frame clones and lacks some. The table has hundreds of thousands of clones, around 86% seen once; the top ten hold 16%. Sequenced input: memory CD8+ T cells sorted from blood. Subset meaning: CD45RO+ cells pooled with CCR7-negative TemRA cells. These TCRs come from a man in his late teens or twenties in good health.

The J gene is TRBJ2-3, the V gene TRBV6-5, with D unclear. CDR1 is MNHEY, CDR2 SVGAGI, per germline. V was trimmed by 4 bases and J by 13 bases, leaving 18 bases between them. This CDR3 is built from 13 residues. The CDR3: CASSSLTGYKEYF. As DNA, the CDR3 is TGTGCCAGCAGTTCCCTCACTGGGTACAAGGAGTATTTT.

The chain carries TRBV25-1 and TRBJ1-1; D might be TRBD1 (5 bases). This CDR3 region has 10 residues. V was trimmed by 6 bases and J by 7 bases, leaving 6 bases between them. In germline, CDR1 is MGHDK, CDR2 SYGVNS. In DNA, the CDR3 is TGTGCCAGCAGGGGGGGTGAAGCTTTCTTT. This encodes CASRGGEAFF.

This chain links TRBV6-1 with TRBJ2-1; D perhaps matches TRBD2 (5 bases). Trimming removed 7 bases at V and 8 bases at J, with 18 bases between. Germline V lookup: CDR1 MNHNS, CDR2 SASEGT. The CDR3 length is 14 residues. In DNA, the CDR3 is TGTGCCAGCAACCCGCCGGGGAGTGGCTATGAGCAGTTCTTC. Its protein product is CASNPPGSGYEQFF.

CDR3: CASSSNRLYGYTF. CDR3 coding DNA: TGTGCCAGCAGTTCGAACAGGCTCTATGGCTACACCTTC. The chain couples TRBV6-5 to TRBJ1-2; D is perhaps TRBD1 (5 bases). V was clipped by 4 bases and J by 4 bases, with 10 bases between them. In germline, CDR1 is MNHEY, CDR2 SVGAGI. This CDR3 spans 13 amino acids.

This rearrangement joins TRBV6-5 to TRBJ2-1; 7 bases align to TRBD1. Germline V CDR1 and CDR2: MNHEY, SVGAGI. With 5 bases clipped from V and 6 bases from J, the junction kept 10 bases outside the gene matches. This CDR3 comprises 15 residues. The CDR3 reads CASSIDRVWGNEQFF. CDR3 bases: TGTGCCAGCAGTATAGACAGGGTATGGGGCAATGAGCAGTTCTTC.

This chain links TRBV4-1 with TRBJ1-1; the D is unclear. CDR1 and CDR2 (germline): MGHRA, YSYEKL. There are 12 residues in the CDR3. V was clipped by 3 bases and J by 6 bases, with 8 bases between them. The CDR3 nucleotides read TGCGCCAGCAGCCACCCGGGCGCTGAAGCTTTCTTT. Amino acid sequence: CASSHPGAEAFF.

The chain employs TRBV5-1 and TRBJ1-1; no reliable D call. Germline V gene lookup returns CDR1 SGHRS and CDR2 YFSETQ. V gave up 1 base and J gave up 4 bases, with 8 bases separating them. The CDR3 runs 13 residues. This CDR3 reads CASSLSRTTEAFF. In nucleotides, the CDR3 is TGCGCCAGCAGCTTGTCCCGGACCACTGAAGCTTTCTTT.

This clone was picked up one time. The chain joins TRBV11-2 to TRBJ1-1; tentative D call: TRBD1 (6 bases). Trimming left V 1 base short and J 2 bases short, with 11 bases between. The CDR3 consists of 15 residues. Germline V gene sequence: CDR1 SGHAT, CDR2 FQNNGV. The chain's CDR3 is CASSLGGTFNTEAFF. CDR3 nucleotides: TGTGCCAGCAGCTTAGGAGGGACATTCAACACTGAAGCTTTCTTT.

The chain combines TRBV5-1 with TRBJ2-7; the match to TRBD2 covers 8 bases. The trim removed 6 bases at V and 2 bases at J, leaving 4 bases unmatched. Germline CDR1 reads SGHRS; CDR2 reads YFSETQ. CDR3 length equals 13 residues. Written as DNA, the CDR3 is TGCGCCAGCAATCCCGGGGGGGCCTACGAGCAGTACTTC. The encoded protein is CASNPGGAYEQYF.

This rearrangement joins TRBV5-4 to TRBJ2-5; D is possibly TRBD1 (6 bases). V shed 4 bases and J shed 3 bases, with 10 bases lying between them. The CDR3 spans 13 residues. Germline CDR1 SGHNT, CDR2 YYREEE (reference sequence). The CDR3 coding sequence is TGTGCCAGCAGCAATAACAGGGAAGAGACCCAGTACTTC. This gives the protein CASSNNREETQYF.

The chain joins TRBV27 to TRBJ1-5, with D possibly TRBD1 on 6 matching bases. The CDR3 has 14 amino acids. With 5 bases removed from V and 4 bases from J, the gap between germline ends came to 12 bases. Germline CDR1 reads MNHEY; CDR2 reads SMNVEV (reference sequence). The CDR3 DNA follows: TGTGCCAGCAGTACACAGGGAGTTAATCAGCCCCAGCATTTT. Its translation: CASSTQGVNQPQHF.